A single sample gave rise to the 15 T cell receptor beta chains below, sequenced in a study of post-analysis software for immune sequencing data (dated by TCRdb to 2014 to 2015). Receptors were amplified or captured by PCR. Instrument used: Illumina HiSeq 2500. Unique molecular identifiers were incorporated into TCR beta cDNA libraries to reduce PCR and sequencing biases. TCRdb passed the public sequencing reads through fastp at Q25 and MiXCR, retaining productive beta sequences. CDR3 protein sequences are deduplicated, and each keeps its most common genes and DNA. The sample profile shows fewer than 900,000 distinct CDR3 sequences; roughly 46% of them were found once. The ten largest clones represent 4.9% of the sample. No cognate antigen is known for these TCRs. Results and caveats for the whole study, not just this receptor: Patients showed significantly higher frequencies than controls for several TRBV segments, among them TRBV5-6, TRBV5-1 and TRBV20-1.

Sequencing was done on a sample of blood. The receptors stem from a girl aged 10-17 years with multiple sclerosis.

The V and J genes are TRBV7-2 and TRBJ2-5, with D uncertain. Deletions cut 5 bases from V and 5 bases from J, with 18 bases between. Per the germline V gene, CDR1 is SGHTA and CDR2 is FQGNSA. This CDR3 comprises 15 residues. The CDR3 sequence is CASSAAGSPEETQYF. The DNA for the CDR3 is TGTGCCAGCAGCGCTGCCGGGTCACCCGAGGAGACCCAGTACTTC.

This clonotype showed up just a few times. CDR3 nucleotides: TGTGCCAGCAGCCACGGCGGGACAGGGGTCTACGAGCAGTACTTC. Translated, it gives CASSHGGTGVYEQYF. V gene TRBV13 combines with J gene TRBJ2-7; TRBD1 matches 10 bases. This CDR3 has 15 amino acids. Unmatched junction bases numbered 7, after V lost 5 bases and J lost 3 bases. Germline loops: CDR1 PRHDT, CDR2 FYEKMQ (reference sequence).

This clonotype came up a few times. The chain carries TRBV25-1 and TRBJ2-5, with 11 positions matching TRBD2. This CDR3 spans 15 amino acids. Germline trimming cut 4 bases from V and 2 bases from J; bases unmatched to any gene: 3. Germline V gene sequence: CDR1 MGHDK, CDR2 SYGVNS. CDR3 region: CASSARLAGQETQYF. The CDR3 DNA is TGTGCCAGCAGTGCCAGACTAGCGGGACAAGAGACCCAGTACTTC.

The genes are TRBV27 and TRBJ1-2; 8 bases are shared with TRBD1. CDR1 MNHEY and CDR2 SMNVEV come from the germline V gene (reference sequence). This CDR3 has 17 residues. V lost 2 bases and J lost 4; bases outside the gene matches: 12. The CDR3 region is CASSLHQGASEFYGYTF. The DNA of the CDR3 is TGTGCCAGCAGTTTACATCAGGGGGCGTCGGAGTTCTATGGCTACACCTTC.

This clonotype was counted between two and nine times. The chain has TRBV7-2 and TRBJ2-4, with 7 bases lining up with TRBD2. J was trimmed by 7 bases and V by 0 bases; bases with no gene match: 3. Germline CDR1 and CDR2: SGHTA and FQGNSA. The CDR3 runs to 14 residues. CDR3 loop: CASSLAGGMNIQYF. The CDR3 DNA is TGTGCCAGCAGCTTAGCGGGAGGGATGAACATTCAGTACTTC.

The genes are TRBV5-1 and TRBJ2-7, with 9 bases matching TRBD1. The V gene end was trimmed by 7 bases and the J gene end by 5 bases; junction bases not matched to a gene: 10. This CDR3 has 14 amino acids. Germline assignment: CDR1 SGHRS and CDR2 YFSETQ. DNA of the CDR3: TGCGCCAGCCGTTCGTGGACAGGGGTCCACGAGCAGTACTTC. Its translation is CASRSWTGVHEQYF.

The V and J genes are TRBV29-1 and TRBJ2-4; 8 bases line up with TRBD1. The germline CDR1 and CDR2 sequences are SQVTM and ANQGSEA. The CDR3 sequence is 12 residues long. The trim removed 1 base at V and 7 bases at J, leaving 0 bases unmatched. The chain's CDR3 is CSVEGDRNIQYF. In DNA, the CDR3 is TGCAGCGTTGAAGGGGACAGGAACATTCAGTACTTC.

This chain joins TRBV5-1 and TRBJ2-3; 7 bases line up with TRBD1. CDR3 length equals 15 residues. Per the germline V gene, CDR1 is SGHRS and CDR2 is YFSETQ. Trimming took 3 bases from V and 0 from J; bases not matched to a gene: 4. CDR3: CASSYGQVSTDTQYF. For the CDR3, the DNA is TGCGCCAGCAGCTACGGACAGGTCAGCACAGATACGCAGTATTTT.

The V call is TRBV4-1, the J call TRBJ2-7, with D uncertain. Germline V gene data show CDR1 as MGHRA and CDR2 as YSYEKL. V was shortened by 0 bases and J by 3 bases, with 6 bases between the two germline ends. This CDR3 has 13 amino acids. The CDR3 is CASSQEGYYEQYF. DNA of the CDR3: TGCGCCAGCAGCCAAGAGGGTTACTACGAGCAGTACTTC.

The gene calls are TRBV6-6 and TRBJ1-6; 7 nucleotides agree with TRBD1. This CDR3 comprises 14 residues. Looked up from germline, CDR1 is MNHNY and CDR2 is SVGAGI (reference sequence). With 0 bases clipped from V and 13 bases from J, the junction kept 6 bases outside the gene matches. The CDR3 spells CASSYSSAGQPLHF. In DNA form, the CDR3 reads TGTGCCAGCAGTTACTCGAGTGCGGGACAGCCCCTCCACTTT.

The gene calls are TRBV11-2 and TRBJ2-1; TRBD1 matches at 7 bases. CDR1 is SGHAT, CDR2 FQNNGV, per germline. The CDR3 sequence is 15 residues long. The junction had 9 bases not matched to a gene; V was cut back by 5 bases and J by 5 bases. CDR3 coding DNA: TGTGCCAGCAGCCCAGGAGACAGGGACGACAATGAGCAGTTCTTC. Translated: CASSPGDRDDNEQFF.

The CDR3 DNA follows: TGTGCCAGCAGGCGGACGGGACTAGAGCTTCGGGAGACCCAGTACTTC. Its translation is CASRRTGLELRETQYF. The chain uses TRBV11-2 and TRBJ2-5, with 8 bases identical to TRBD2. V shed 6 bases and J 5 bases; nucleotides not matched to a gene: 14. The CDR3 consists of 16 residues. The V gene's germline CDR1 is SGHAT and CDR2 FQNNGV.

V and J are TRBV5-1 and TRBJ2-4, with TRBD1 identical over 9 bases. Matching the DNA end better, TRBJ2-7 makes the J call doubtful. The CDR3 loop spans 15 amino acids. The germline V gene has CDR1 SGHRS and CDR2 YFSETQ. In DNA, the CDR3 is TGCGCCAGCAGCATCACCGGGACAGGGTTTTACGAGCAGTACTTC. Its protein product is CASSITGTGFYEQYF.

V and J are TRBV12-3 or TRBV12-4 and TRBJ2-3; 10 nucleotides line up with TRBD2. V was clipped by 5 bases and J by 2 bases; unmatched bases: 4. CDR3 length equals 15 residues. The CDR3 loop is CASSRTSGFTDTQYF. The CDR3 region has the DNA TGTGCCAGCAGTCGGACTAGCGGTTTCACAGATACGCAGTATTTT.

This clonotype occurred a few times. The gene calls are TRBV13 and TRBJ2-1, with D perhaps matching TRBD1 or TRBD2 (7 bases each). This CDR3 spans 14 amino acids. In germline, CDR1 is PRHDT, CDR2 FYEKMQ (reference sequence). The germline V and J ends were trimmed by 6 bases and 9 bases, with 18 bases remaining between them. As DNA, the CDR3 is TGTGCCAGCAGGCCCAGGGGGGGGTATGGTGAGCAGTTCTTC. Amino acid sequence: CASRPRGGYGEQFF.